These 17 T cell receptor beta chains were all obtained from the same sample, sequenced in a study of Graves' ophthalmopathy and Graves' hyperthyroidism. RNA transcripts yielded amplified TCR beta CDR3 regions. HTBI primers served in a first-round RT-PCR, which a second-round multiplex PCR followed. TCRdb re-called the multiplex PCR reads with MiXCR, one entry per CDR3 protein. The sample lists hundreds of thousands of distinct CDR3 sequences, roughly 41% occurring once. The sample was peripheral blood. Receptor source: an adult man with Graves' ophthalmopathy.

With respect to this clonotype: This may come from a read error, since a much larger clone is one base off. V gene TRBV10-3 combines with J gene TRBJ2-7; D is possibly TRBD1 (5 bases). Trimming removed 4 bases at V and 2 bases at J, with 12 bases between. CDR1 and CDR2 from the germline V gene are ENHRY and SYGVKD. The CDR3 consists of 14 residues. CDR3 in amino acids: CAISAHQGTYEQYF. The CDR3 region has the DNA TGTGCCATCAGTGCACACCAGGGCACCTACGAGCAGTACTTC.

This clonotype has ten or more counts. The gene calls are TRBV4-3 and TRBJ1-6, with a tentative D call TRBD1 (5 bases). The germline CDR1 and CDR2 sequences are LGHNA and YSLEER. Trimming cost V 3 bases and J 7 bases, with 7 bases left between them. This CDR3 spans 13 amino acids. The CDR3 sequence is CASSQYRNSPLHF. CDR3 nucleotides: TGCGCCAGCAGCCAGTACAGGAATTCACCCCTCCACTTT.

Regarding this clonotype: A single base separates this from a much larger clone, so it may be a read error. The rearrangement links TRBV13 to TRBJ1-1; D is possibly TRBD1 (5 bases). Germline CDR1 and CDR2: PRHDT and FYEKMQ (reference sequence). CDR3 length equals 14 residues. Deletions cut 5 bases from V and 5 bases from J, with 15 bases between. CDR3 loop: CASSLAGGATEAFF. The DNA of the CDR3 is TGTGCCAGCAGCCTGGCGGGGGGTGCGACTGAAGCTTTCTTT.

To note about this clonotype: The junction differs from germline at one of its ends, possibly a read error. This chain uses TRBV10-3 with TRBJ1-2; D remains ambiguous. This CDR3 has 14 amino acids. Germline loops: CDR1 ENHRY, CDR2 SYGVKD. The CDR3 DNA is TGTGCCAGCAGTGCCTCCGGGAGCACCTATGGCTACACCTTC. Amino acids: CASSASGSTYGYTF.

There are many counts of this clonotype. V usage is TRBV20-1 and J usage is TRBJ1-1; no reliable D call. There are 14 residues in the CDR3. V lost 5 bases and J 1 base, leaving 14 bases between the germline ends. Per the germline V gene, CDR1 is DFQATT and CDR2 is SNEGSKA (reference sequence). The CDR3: CSASSFAANTEAFF. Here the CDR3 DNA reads TGCAGTGCTTCGAGTTTCGCGGCGAACACTGAAGCTTTCTTT.

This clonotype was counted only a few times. The CDR3 nucleotides read TGTGCCATCAGTGTATCGAATTCAGATACGCAGTATTTT. Translated: CAISVSNSDTQYF. The gene calls are TRBV10-3 and TRBJ2-3, with D unclear. V was cut by 4 bases and J by 4 bases, with 9 bases left in between. The germline gives CDR1 ENHRY, CDR2 SYGVKD. The CDR3 runs to 13 residues.

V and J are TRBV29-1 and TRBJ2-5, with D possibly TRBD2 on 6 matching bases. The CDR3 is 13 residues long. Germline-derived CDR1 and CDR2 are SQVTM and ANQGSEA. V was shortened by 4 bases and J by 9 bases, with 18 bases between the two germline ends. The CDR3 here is CSVAGGSNQPQYF. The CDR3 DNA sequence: TGCAGCGTTGCCGGGGGTAGCAATCAGCCCCAGTACTTC.

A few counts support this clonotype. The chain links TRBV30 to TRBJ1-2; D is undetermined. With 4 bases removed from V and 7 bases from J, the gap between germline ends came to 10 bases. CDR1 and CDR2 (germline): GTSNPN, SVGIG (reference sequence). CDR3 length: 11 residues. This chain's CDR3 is CAWKFGIGYTF. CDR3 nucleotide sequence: TGTGCCTGGAAGTTTGGGATTGGCTACACCTTC.

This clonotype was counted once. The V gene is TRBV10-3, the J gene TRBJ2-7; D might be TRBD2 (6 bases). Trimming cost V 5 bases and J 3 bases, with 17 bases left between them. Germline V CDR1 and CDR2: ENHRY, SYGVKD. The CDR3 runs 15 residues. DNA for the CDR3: TGTGCCATCAGTTCCGGGAGCCACGTCGGCTACGAGCAGTACTTC. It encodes CAISSGSHVGYEQYF.

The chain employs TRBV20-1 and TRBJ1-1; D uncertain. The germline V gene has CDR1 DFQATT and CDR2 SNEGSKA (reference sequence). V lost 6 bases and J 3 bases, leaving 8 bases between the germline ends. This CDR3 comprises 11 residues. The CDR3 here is CSADRDTEAFF. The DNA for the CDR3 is TGCAGTGCCGACCGGGACACTGAAGCTTTCTTT.

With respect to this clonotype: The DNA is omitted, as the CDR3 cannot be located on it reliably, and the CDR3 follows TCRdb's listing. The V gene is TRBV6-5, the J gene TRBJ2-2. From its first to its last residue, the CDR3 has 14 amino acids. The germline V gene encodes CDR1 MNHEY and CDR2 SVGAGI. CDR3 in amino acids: CASSSHGAPGSCFF.

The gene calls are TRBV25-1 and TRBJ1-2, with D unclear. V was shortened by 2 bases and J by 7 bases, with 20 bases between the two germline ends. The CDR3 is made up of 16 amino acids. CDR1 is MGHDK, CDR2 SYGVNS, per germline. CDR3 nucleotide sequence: TGTGCCAGCAGTGAACCCTCCTACGTAGGCCCTAGTGGCTACACCTTC. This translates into CASSEPSYVGPSGYTF.

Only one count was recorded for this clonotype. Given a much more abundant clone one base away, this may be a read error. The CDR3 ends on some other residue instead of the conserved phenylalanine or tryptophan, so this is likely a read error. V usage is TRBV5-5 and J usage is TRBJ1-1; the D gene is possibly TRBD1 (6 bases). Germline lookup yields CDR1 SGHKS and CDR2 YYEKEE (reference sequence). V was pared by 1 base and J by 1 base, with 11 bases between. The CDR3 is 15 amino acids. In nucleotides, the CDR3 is TGTGCCAGCAGCTTGAGGACAGAGAAGAACACTGAAGCTTTCCTT. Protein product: CASSLRTEKNTEAFL.

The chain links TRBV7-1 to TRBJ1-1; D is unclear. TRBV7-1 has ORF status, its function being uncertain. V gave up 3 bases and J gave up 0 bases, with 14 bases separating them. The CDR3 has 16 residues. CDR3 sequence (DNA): TGTGCCAGCAGCTCCCCCCCAAATCAACTGAACACTGAAGCTTTCTTT. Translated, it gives CASSSPPNQLNTEAFF.

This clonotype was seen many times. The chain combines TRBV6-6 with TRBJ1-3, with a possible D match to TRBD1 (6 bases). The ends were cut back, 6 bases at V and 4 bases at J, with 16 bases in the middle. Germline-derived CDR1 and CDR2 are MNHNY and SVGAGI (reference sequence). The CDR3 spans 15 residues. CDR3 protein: CASSSFPGAGNTIYF. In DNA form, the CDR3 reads TGTGCCAGCAGCTCCTTCCCGGGGGCGGGAAACACCATATATTTT.

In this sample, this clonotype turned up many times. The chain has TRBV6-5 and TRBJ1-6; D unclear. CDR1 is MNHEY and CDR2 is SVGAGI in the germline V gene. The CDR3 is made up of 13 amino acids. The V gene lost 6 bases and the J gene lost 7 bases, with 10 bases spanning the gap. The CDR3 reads CASRGIGNSPLHF. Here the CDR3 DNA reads TGTGCCAGCAGGGGAATTGGCAATTCACCCCTCCACTTT.

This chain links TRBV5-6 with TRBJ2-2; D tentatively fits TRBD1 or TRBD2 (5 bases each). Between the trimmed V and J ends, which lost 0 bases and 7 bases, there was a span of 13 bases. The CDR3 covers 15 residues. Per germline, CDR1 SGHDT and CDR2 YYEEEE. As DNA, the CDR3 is TGTGCCAGCAGCTTGGAAAGGGGAGTAGGCGGGGAGCTGTTTTTT. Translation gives CASSLERGVGGELFF.